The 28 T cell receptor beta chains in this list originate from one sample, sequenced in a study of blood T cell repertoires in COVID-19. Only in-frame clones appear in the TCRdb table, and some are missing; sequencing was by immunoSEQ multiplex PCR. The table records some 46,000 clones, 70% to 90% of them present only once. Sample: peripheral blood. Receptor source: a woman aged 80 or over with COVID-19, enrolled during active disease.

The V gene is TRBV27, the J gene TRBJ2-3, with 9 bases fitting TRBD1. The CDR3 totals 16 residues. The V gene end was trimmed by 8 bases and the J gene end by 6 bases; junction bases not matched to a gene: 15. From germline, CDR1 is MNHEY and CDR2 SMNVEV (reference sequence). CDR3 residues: CASRRGMGQGEDTQYF. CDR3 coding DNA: TGTGCCAGCCGCCGGGGAATGGGACAGGGAGAGGATACGCAGTATTTT.

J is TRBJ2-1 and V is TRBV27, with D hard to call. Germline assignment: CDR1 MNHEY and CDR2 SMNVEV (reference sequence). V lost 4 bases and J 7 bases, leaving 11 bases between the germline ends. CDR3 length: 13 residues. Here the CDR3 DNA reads TGTGCCAGCAGTTCTGTATGGCGGAATGAGCAGTTCTTC. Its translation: CASSSVWRNEQFF.

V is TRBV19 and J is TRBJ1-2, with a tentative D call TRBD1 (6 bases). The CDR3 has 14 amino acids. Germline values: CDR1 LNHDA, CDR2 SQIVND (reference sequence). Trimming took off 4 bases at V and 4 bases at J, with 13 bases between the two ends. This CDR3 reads CASSTTGKLYGYTF. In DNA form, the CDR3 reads TGTGCCAGTAGTACCACAGGGAAGCTCTATGGCTACACCTTC.

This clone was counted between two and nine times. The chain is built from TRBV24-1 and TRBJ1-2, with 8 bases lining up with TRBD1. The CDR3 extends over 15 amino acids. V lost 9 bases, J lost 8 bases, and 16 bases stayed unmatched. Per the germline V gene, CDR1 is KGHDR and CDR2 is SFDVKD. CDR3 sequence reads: CATRPLRTGNRGYTF. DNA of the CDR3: TGTGCCACCCGACCACTCCGGACAGGGAATCGCGGCTACACCTTC.

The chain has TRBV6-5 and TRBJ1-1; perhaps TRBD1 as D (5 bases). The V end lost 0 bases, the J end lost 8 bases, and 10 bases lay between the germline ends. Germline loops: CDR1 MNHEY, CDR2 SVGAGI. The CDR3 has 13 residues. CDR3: CASSYSTYREAFF. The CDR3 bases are TGTGCCAGCAGTTACTCCACCTACAGGGAAGCTTTCTTT.

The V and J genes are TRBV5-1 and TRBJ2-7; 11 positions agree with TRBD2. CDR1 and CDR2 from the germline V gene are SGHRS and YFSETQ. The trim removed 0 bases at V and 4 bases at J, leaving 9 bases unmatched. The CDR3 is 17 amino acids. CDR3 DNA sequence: TGCGCCAGCAGCTTGGCCGAGGGGGCTAGCGGGGGGTACGAGCAGTACTTC. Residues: CASSLAEGASGGYEQYF.

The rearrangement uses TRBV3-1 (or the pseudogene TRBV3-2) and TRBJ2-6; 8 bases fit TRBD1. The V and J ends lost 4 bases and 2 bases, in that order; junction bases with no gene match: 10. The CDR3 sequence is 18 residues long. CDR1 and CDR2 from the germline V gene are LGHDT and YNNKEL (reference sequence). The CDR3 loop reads CASSPEGQGVAGANVLTF. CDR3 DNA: TGTGCCAGCAGCCCAGAAGGACAGGGTGTAGCTGGGGCCAACGTCCTGACTTTC.

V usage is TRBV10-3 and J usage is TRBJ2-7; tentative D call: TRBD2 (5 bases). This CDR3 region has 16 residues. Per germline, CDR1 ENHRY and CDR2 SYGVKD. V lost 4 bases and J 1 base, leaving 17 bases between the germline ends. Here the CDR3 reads CAISGRQHSVSYEQYF. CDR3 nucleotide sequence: TGTGCCATCAGTGGTCGGCAACATAGCGTGTCCTACGAGCAGTACTTC.

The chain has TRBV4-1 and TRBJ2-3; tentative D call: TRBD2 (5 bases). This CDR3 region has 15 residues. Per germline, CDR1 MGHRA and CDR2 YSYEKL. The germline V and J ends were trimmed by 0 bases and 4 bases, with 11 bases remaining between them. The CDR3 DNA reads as TGCGCCAGCAGCCAAGATTCTAGCAACCCAGATACGCAGTATTTT. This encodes CASSQDSSNPDTQYF.

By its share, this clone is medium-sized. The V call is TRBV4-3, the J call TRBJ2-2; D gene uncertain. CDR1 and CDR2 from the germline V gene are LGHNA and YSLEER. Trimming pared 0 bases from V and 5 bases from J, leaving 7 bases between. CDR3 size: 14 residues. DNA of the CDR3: TGCGCCAGCAGCCAAGAAGGCGGAACCGGGGAGCTGTTTTTT. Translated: CASSQEGGTGELFF.

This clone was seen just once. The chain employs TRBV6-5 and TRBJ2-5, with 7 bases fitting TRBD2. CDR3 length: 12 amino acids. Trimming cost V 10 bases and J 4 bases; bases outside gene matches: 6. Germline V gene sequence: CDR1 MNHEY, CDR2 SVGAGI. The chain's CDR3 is CATTVAGETQYF. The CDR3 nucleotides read TGTGCCACTACCGTAGCGGGAGAGACCCAGTACTTC.

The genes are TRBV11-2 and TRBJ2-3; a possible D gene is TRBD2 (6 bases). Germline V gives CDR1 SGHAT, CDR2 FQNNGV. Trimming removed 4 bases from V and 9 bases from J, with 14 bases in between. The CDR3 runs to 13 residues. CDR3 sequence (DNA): TGTGCCAGCAGCTGGGGGGACTTCATAACGCAGTATTTT. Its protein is CASSWGDFITQYF. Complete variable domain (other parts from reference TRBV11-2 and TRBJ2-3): EAGVAQSPRYKIIEKRQSVAFWCNPISGHATLYWYQQILGQGPKLLIQFQNNGVVDDSQLPKDRFSAERLKGVDSTLKIQPAKLEDSAVYLCASSWGDFITQYFGPGTRLTVL.

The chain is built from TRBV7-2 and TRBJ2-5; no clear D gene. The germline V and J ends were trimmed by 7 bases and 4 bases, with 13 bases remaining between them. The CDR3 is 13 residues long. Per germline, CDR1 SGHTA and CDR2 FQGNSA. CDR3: CASTRVTGETQYF. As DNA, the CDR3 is TGTGCCAGCACCAGAGTGACTGGAGAGACCCAGTACTTC.

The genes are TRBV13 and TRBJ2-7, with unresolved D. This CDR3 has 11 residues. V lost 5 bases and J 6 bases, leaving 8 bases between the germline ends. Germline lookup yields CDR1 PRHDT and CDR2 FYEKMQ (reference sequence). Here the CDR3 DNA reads TGTGCCAGCAGCAGCCATGGCGAGCAGTACTTC. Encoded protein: CASSSHGEQYF.

DNA for the CDR3: TGCGCCAGCAGTGGACAGGGGGCAAAGTTGAACACTGAAGCTTTCTTT. It is translated as CASSGQGAKLNTEAFF. The rearrangement uses TRBV10-1 and TRBJ1-1; TRBD1 matches 10 bases. Trimming at V came to 4 bases and at J to 0 bases, leaving 5 bases not matched to a gene. This CDR3 is built from 16 residues. CDR1 and CDR2 (germline): WNHNN, SYGVQD (reference sequence).

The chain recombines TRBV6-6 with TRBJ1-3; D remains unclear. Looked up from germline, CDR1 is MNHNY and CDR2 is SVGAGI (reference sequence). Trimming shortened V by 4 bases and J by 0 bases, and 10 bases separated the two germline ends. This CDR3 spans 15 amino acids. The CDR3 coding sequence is TGTGCCAGCAGTTCGACTTTAAGCTCTGGAAACACCATATATTTT. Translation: CASSSTLSSGNTIYF.

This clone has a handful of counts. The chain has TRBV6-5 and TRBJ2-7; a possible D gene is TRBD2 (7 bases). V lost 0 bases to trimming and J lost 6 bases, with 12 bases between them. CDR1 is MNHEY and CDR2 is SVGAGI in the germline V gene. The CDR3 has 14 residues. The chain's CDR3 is CASSYSRGGLEQYF. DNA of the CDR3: TGTGCCAGCAGTTACTCGAGGGGGGGGCTCGAGCAGTACTTC.

CDR3 sequence reads: CASSFGAHSGANVLTF. Written as DNA, the CDR3 is TGTGCCAGCAGCTTCGGAGCCCACTCTGGGGCCAACGTCCTGACTTTC. V gene TRBV5-5 combines with J gene TRBJ2-6; D call uncertain. The germline V gene has CDR1 SGHKS and CDR2 YYEKEE (reference sequence). V dropped 2 bases and J dropped 0 bases, with 9 bases sitting between them. The CDR3 spans 16 residues.

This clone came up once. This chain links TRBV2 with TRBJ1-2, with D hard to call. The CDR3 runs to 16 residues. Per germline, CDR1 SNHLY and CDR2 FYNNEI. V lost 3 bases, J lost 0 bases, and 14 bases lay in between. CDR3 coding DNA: TGTGCCAGCAGTGAGGGAGGAGGGCAGTCTAACTATGGCTACACCTTC. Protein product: CASSEGGGQSNYGYTF.

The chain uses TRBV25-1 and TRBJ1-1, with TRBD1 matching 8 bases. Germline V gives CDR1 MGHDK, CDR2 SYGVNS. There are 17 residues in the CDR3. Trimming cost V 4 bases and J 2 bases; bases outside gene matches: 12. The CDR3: CASSVGTGRSRNTEAFF. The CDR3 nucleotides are TGTGCCAGCAGTGTAGGGACAGGCCGATCTCGAAACACTGAAGCTTTCTTT.

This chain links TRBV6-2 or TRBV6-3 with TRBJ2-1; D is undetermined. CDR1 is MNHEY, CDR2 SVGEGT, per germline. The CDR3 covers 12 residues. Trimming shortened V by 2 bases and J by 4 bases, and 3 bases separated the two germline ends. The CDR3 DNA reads TGTGCCAGCAGTTACCTTTACAATGAGCAGTTCTTC. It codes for CASSYLYNEQFF.

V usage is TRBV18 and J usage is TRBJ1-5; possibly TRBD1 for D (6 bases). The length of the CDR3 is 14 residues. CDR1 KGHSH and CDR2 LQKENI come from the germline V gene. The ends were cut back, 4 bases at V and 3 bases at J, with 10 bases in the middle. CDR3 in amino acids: CASSQQGTNQPQHF. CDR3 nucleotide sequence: TGTGCCAGCTCACAACAGGGTACCAATCAGCCCCAGCATTTT. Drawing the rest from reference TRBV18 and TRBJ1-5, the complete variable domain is NAGVMQNPRHLVRRRGQEARLRCSPMKGHSHVYWYRQLPEEGLKFMVYLQKENIIDESGMPKERFSAEFPKEGPSILRIQQVVRGDSAAYFCASSQQGTNQPQHFGDGTRLSIL.

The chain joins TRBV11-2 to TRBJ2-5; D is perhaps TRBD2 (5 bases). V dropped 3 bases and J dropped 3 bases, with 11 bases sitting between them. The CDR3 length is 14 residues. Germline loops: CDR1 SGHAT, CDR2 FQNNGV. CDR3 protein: CASSFSRAEETQYF. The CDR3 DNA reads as TGTGCCAGCAGCTTTTCGAGGGCAGAAGAGACCCAGTACTTC.

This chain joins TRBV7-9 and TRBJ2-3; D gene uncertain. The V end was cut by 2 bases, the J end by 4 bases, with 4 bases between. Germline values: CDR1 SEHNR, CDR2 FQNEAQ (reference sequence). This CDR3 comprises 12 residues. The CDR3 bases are TGTGCCAGCAGCTTATCATCAGATACGCAGTATTTT. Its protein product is CASSLSSDTQYF.

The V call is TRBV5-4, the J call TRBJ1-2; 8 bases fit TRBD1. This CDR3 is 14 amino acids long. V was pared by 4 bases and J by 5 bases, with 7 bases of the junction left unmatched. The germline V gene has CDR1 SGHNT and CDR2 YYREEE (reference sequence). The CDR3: CASSPDRERYGYTF. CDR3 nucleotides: TGTGCCAGCAGCCCGGACAGGGAACGGTATGGCTACACCTTC.

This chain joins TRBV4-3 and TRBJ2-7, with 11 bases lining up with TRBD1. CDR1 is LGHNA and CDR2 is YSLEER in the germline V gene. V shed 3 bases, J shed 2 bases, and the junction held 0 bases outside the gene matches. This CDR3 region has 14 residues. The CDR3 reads CASSQGQGAYEQYF. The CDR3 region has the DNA TGCGCCAGCAGCCAGGGACAGGGGGCCTACGAGCAGTACTTC.

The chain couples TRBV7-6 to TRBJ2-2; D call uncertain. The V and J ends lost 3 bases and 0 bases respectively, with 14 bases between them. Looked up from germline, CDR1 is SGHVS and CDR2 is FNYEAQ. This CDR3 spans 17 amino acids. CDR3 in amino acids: CASSFTSGRPNTGELFF. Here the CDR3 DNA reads TGTGCCAGCAGCTTTACGTCGGGTCGACCGAACACCGGGGAGCTGTTTTTT.

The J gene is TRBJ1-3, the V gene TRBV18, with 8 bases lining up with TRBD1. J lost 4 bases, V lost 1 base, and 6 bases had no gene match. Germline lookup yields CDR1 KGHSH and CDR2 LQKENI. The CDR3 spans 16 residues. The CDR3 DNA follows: TGTGCCAGCTCACCACAAGGGACAGGAGTGGGAAACACCATATATTTT. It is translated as CASSPQGTGVGNTIYF.